This T cell receptor beta chain appears in the sequencing data of a study of blood T cell repertoires in COVID-19. The overall study: The United States, Italy and Spain provided the acute and convalescent COVID-19 samples. Nucleic acid was either cDNA or gDNA, and it came from T cells, B-cell-depleted T cells, or PBMCs.

Trimming at V came to 6 bases and at J to 7 bases, leaving 16 bases not matched to a gene. Looked up from germline, CDR1 is LGHDT and CDR2 is YNNKEL (reference sequence). The CDR3 covers 16 residues. Produced via immunoSEQ multiplex PCR; TCRdb's table is partial and in-frame only. The sample lists roughly 200,000 clones; about 90% were seen once. The sequence was collected from a man between 18 and 29 years old with active or convalescent COVID-19. The sample comprised peripheral blood. The rearrangement links TRBV3-1 (or the pseudogene TRBV3-2) to TRBJ1-2; 8 bases are shared with TRBD1. CDR3 amino acids: CASRPHGQGGESGYTF. For the CDR3, the DNA is TGTGCCAGCAGACCACATGGACAGGGTGGAGAGAGTGGCTACACCTTC.